A single sample gave rise to the 3 T cell receptor beta chains below, sequenced in a study of early T cells in non-severe SARS-CoV-2 infection. TCRdb re-called the 5' RACE reads with MiXCR, one entry per CDR3 protein. The sample carries nearly 95,000 distinct CDR3 sequences, around 16% recorded once. Source: whole blood, taken at baseline. The origin of the receptors is an adult who was a healthcare worker with PCR-confirmed SARS-CoV-2 infection or an uninfected control (not recorded which).

The chain employs TRBV7-3 and TRBJ2-3; TRBD2 aligns across 8 bases. The CDR3 is 16 amino acids. V lost 2 bases and J lost 0; bases outside the gene matches: 4. Germline values: CDR1 SGHTA, CDR2 FQGTGA. Here the CDR3 DNA reads TGTGCCAGCAGCTTACTGGCTAGCGGGAGCACAGATACGCAGTATTTT. Translation gives CASSLLASGSTDTQYF.

This clonotype was counted at least ten times. The CDR3 coding sequence is TGTGCCAGCAGCCAAGCTCCGACTATTGGCCCCATTCAGTACTTC. This gives the protein CASSQAPTIGPIQYF. The chain employs TRBV3-1 and TRBJ2-4; D perhaps matches TRBD2 (5 bases). From germline, CDR1 is LGHDT and CDR2 YNNKEL (reference sequence). The V and J ends lost 1 base and 9 bases respectively, with 16 bases between them. This CDR3 is 15 amino acids long.

The chain employs TRBV2 and TRBJ2-5; D is ambiguous. The length of the CDR3 is 13 residues. Germline CDR1 reads SNHLY; CDR2 reads FYNNEI. Trimming took 2 bases from V and 1 from J, leaving 5 bases between them. CDR3 residues: CASSELLQETQYF. CDR3 DNA: TGTGCCAGCAGTGAACTACTCCAAGAGACCCAGTACTTC.